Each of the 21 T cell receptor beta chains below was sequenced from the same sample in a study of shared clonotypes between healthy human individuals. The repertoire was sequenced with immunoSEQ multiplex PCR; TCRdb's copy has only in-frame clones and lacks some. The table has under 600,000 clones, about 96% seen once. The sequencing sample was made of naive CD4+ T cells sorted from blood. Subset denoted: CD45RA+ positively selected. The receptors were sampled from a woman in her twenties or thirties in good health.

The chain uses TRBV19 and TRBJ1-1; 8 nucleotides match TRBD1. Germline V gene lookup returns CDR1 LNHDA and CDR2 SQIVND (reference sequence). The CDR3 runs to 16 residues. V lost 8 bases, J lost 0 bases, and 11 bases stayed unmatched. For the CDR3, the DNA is TGTGCCAGTTCCAGGGCGGCGGGACAGGTGAACACTGAAGCTTTCTTT. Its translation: CASSRAAGQVNTEAFF.

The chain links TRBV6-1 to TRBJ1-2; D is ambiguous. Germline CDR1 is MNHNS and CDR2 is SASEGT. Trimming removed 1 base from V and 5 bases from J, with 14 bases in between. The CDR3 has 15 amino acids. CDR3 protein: CASSEERAWGYGYTF. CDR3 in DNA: TGTGCCAGCAGTGAAGAGAGGGCTTGGGGTTATGGCTACACCTTC.

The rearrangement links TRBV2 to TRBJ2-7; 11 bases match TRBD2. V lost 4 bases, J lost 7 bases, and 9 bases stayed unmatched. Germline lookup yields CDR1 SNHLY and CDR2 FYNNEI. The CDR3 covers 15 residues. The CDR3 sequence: CASSGQLAGVHEQYF. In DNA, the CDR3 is TGTGCCAGCAGTGGTCAACTAGCGGGAGTTCATGAGCAGTACTTC. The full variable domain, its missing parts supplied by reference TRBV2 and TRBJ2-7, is EPEVTQTPSHQVTQMGQEVILRCVPISNHLYFYWYRQILGQKVEFLVSFYNNEISEKSEIFDDQFSVERPDGSNFTLKIRSTKLEDSAMYFCASSGQLAGVHEQYFGPGTRLTVT.

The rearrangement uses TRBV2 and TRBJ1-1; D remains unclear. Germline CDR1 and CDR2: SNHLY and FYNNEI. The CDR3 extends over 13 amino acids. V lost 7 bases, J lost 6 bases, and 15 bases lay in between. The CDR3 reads CASTPFALAEAFF. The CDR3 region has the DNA TGTGCCAGCACGCCGTTTGCTCTGGCTGAAGCTTTCTTT.

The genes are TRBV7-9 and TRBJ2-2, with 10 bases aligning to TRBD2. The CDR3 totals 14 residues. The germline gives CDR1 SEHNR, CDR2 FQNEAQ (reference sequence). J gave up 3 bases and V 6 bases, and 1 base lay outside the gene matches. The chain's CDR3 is CASRLAGDTGELFF. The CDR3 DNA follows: TGTGCCAGCAGGCTAGCGGGAGACACCGGGGAGCTGTTTTTT.

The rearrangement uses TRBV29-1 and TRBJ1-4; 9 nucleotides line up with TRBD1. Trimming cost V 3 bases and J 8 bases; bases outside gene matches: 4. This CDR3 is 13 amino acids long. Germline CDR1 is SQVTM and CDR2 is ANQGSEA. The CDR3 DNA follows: TGCAGCGTTGAGGGACAGGGTGGAGAAAAACTGTTTTTT. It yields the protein CSVEGQGGEKLFF.

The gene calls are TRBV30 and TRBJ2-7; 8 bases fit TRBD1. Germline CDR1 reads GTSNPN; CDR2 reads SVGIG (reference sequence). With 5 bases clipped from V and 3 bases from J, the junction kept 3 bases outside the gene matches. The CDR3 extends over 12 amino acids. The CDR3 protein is CAWETGGYEQYF. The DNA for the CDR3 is TGTGCCTGGGAAACAGGGGGCTACGAGCAGTACTTC. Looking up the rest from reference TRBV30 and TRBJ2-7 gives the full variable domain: SQTIHQWPATLVQPVGSPLSLECTVEGTSNPNLYWYRQAAGRGLQLLFYSVGIGQISSEVPQNLSASRPQDRQFILSSKKLLLSDSGFYLCAWETGGYEQYFGPGTRLTVT.

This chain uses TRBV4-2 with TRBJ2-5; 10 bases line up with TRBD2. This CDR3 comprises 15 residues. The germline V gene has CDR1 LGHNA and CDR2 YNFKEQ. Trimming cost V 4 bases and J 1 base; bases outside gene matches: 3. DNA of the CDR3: TGTGCCAGCAGCCCGACTAGCGGGCGCCAAGAGACCCAGTACTTC. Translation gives CASSPTSGRQETQYF.

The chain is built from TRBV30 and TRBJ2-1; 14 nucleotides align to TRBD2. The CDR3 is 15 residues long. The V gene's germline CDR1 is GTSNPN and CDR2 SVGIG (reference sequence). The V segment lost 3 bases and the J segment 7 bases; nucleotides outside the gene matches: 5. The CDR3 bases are TGTGCCTGGAGCCGGGGACTAGCGGGAGATAATGAGCAGTTCTTC. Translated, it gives CAWSRGLAGDNEQFF.

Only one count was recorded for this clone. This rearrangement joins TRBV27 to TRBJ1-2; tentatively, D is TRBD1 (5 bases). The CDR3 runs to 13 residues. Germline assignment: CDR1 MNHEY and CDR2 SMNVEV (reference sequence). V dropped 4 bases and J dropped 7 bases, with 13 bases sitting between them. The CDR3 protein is CASSSGQGGGYTF. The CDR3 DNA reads TGTGCCAGCAGTTCAGGGCAGGGTGGTGGCTACACCTTC.

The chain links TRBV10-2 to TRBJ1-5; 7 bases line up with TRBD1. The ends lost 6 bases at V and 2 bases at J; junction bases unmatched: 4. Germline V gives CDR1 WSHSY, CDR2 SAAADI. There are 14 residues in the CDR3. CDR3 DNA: TGCGCCAGCAGGGATGGACAGGGCAATCAGCCCCAGCATTTT. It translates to CASRDGQGNQPQHF.

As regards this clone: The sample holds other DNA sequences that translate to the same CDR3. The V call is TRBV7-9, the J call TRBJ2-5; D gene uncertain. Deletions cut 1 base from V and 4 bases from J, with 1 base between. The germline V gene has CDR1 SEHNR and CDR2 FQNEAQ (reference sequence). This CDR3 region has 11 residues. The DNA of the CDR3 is TGTGCCAGCAGCTTAGTAGAGACCCAGTACTTC. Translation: CASSLVETQYF.

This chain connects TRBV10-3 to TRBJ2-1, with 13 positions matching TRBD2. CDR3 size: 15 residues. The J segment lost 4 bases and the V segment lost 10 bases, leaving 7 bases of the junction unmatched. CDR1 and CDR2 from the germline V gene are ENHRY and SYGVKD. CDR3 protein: CASGTSGNVYNEQFF. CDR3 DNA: TGTGCCAGTGGGACTAGCGGGAATGTGTACAATGAGCAGTTCTTC.

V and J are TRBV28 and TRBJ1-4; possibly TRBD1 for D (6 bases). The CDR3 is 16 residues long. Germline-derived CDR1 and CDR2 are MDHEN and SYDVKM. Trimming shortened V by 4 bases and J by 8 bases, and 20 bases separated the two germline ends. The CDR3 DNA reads TGTGCCAGCAGTTCTCAACTCCAGGGGTTTTTCGAAAAACTGTTTTTT. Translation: CASSSQLQGFFEKLFF.

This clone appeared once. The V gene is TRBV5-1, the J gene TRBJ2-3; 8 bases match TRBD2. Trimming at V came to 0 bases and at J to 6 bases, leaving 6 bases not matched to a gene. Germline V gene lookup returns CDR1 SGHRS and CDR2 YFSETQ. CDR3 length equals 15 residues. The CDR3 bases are TGCGCCAGCAGCTTGGGAGCGGGAGCGGGGGATACGCAGTATTTT. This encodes CASSLGAGAGDTQYF.

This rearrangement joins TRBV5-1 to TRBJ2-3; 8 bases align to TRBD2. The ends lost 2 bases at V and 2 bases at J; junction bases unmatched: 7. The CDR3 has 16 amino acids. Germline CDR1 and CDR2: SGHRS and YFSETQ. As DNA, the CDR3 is TGCGCCAGCAGCTTAAGCGGGAGTGGGCACACAGATACGCAGTATTTT. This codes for CASSLSGSGHTDTQYF.

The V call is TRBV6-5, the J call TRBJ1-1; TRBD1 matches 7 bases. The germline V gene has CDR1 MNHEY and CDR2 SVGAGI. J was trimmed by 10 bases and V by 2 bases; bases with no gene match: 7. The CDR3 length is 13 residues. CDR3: CASSYTETGRAFF. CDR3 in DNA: TGTGCCAGCAGTTACACCGAGACAGGGAGAGCTTTCTTT.

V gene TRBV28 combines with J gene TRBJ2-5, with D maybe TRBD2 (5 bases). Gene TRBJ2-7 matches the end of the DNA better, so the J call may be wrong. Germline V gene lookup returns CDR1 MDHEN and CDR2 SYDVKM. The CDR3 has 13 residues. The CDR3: CASLSRVSYEQYF. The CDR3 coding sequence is TGTGCCAGCCTCTCGAGGGTCTCCTACGAGCAGTACTTC.

CDR3 bases: TGCGCCAGCAGTCAATCTGTGTCAGGGGGGTCTGGGGCCAACGTCCTGACTTTC. It yields the protein CASSQSVSGGSGANVLTF. The chain links TRBV23-1 to TRBJ2-6, with D tentatively TRBD1 (7 bases). TRBV23-1 is annotated as an ORF whose role is uncertain. V lost 0 bases to trimming and J lost 1 base, with 13 bases between them. The CDR3 length is 18 residues.

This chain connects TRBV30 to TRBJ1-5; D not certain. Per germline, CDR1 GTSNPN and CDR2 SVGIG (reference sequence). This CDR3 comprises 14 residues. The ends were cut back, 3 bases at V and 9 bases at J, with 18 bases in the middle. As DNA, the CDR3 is TGTGCCTGGAGGGTCCGGAAAAAAGGTCGGCCCCAGCATTTT. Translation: CAWRVRKKGRPQHF. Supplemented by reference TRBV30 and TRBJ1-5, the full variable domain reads SQTIHQWPATLVQPVGSPLSLECTVEGTSNPNLYWYRQAAGRGLQLLFYSVGIGQISSEVPQNLSASRPQDRQFILSSKKLLLSDSGFYLCAWRVRKKGRPQHFGDGTRLSIL.

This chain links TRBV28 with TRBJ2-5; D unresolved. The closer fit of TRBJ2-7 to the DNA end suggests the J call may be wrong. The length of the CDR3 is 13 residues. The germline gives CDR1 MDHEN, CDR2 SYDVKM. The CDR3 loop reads CASTPGHTYEQYF. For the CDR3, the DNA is TGTGCCAGCACCCCCGGCCATACCTACGAGCAGTACTTC.